Listed here is a single T cell receptor (beta chain). Its target is unknown. The sample is drawn from a study of a mutant IDH1 vaccine in newly diagnosed glioma. Overall study findings and caveats: Top peripheral T cell clonotype shifts appeared unrelated to pseudoprogression.

Time point given: week 23, last vaccination. One vaccine dose held 300 ug of mutant IDH1 20-mer peptide and came with topical imiquimod. Assay used: immunoSEQ multiplex PCR; TCRdb lists only in-frame clones, some missing. The sample carries under 70,000 clones, roughly 84% recorded once. The V end was cut by 2 bases, the J end by 1 base, with 12 bases between. The CDR3 spans 16 residues. Germline V lookup: CDR1 LGHNA, CDR2 YSLEER. The input for sequencing was PBMCs, taken from a glioma patient whose treatment included an IDH1 peptide vaccine. The chain links TRBV4-3 to TRBJ1-3, with D maybe TRBD1 (6 bases). This clonotype originated in a man younger than 35 with glioma. The CDR3 sequence: CASSQTYTGSGNTIYF. In DNA form, the CDR3 reads TGCGCCAGCAGCCAAACTTATACAGGGTCTGGAAACACCATATATTTT.